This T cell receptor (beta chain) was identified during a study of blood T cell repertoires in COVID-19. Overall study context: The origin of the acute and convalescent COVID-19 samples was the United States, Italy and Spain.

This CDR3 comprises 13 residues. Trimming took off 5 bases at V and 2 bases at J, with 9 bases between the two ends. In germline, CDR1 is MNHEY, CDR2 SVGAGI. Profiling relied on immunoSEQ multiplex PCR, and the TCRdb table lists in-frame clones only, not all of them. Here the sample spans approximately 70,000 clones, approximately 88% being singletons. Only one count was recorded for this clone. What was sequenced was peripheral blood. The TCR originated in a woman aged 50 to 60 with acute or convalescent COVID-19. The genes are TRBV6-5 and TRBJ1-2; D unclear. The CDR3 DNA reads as TGTGCCAGCAGTAGCCCGTCCAACTATGGCTACACCTTC. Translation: CASSSPSNYGYTF.